The next 12 T cell receptor beta chains were all read from a single sample in a study of blood T cells in healthy people across ages. Sample-barcoded 5' priming and a J-beta primer mix drove a second PCR of roughly 7 to 11 cycles. TCRdb recomputed calls from the 5' RACE reads with MiXCR, one row per CDR3 protein. The sample has roughly 2 million distinct CDR3 sequences, roughly 49% seen once. Sequencing was performed on blood. These receptors came from a woman aged 35 to 49 in good health.

The V and J genes are TRBV3-1 and TRBJ2-5; TRBD1 matches 10 bases. The CDR3 consists of 16 residues. CDR1 LGHDT and CDR2 YNNKEL come from the germline V gene (reference sequence). V gave up 6 bases and J gave up 5 bases; unmatched junction bases: 12. CDR3 DNA sequence: TGTGCCAGCAGTCACCCCCGGACAGGGGGTCGCGAGACCCAGTACTTC. Translating gives CASSHPRTGGRETQYF.

The gene calls are TRBV12-3 or TRBV12-4 and TRBJ2-1, with 13 positions matching TRBD2. CDR3 length equals 16 residues. V shed 8 bases, J shed 6 bases, and the junction held 10 bases outside the gene matches. This CDR3 reads CASSRLAGGLLNEQFF. For the CDR3, the DNA is TGTGCCAGCTCACGACTAGCGGGGGGTCTCCTCAATGAGCAGTTCTTC.

The V call is TRBV7-3, the J call TRBJ2-1; 12 bases align to TRBD2. The CDR3 is 16 amino acids. The V gene's germline CDR1 is SGHTA and CDR2 FQGTGA. J gave up 9 bases and V 5 bases, and 11 bases lay outside the gene matches. The CDR3 reads CASSPSRLAGEGEQFF. The CDR3 nucleotides are TGTGCCAGCAGCCCATCTCGACTAGCGGGGGAAGGTGAGCAGTTCTTC.

This clonotype came up a few times. The chain links TRBV7-9 to TRBJ2-1; 14 positions agree with TRBD2. The V and J ends lost 2 bases and 8 bases, in that order; junction bases with no gene match: 5. This CDR3 has 16 amino acids. Per germline, CDR1 SEHNR and CDR2 FQNEAQ (reference sequence). The CDR3 loop is CASSLLGTSGGDEQFF. CDR3 nucleotide sequence: TGTGCCAGCAGCTTATTGGGGACTAGCGGGGGTGATGAGCAGTTCTTC.

This clonotype has ten or more counts. In nucleotides, the CDR3 is TGTGCCAGCAGCTACGGACAGGGGATATACGAGCAGTACTTC. This codes for CASSYGQGIYEQYF. The rearrangement uses TRBV7-2 and TRBJ2-7; TRBD1 matches at 9 bases. Germline V lookup: CDR1 SGHTA, CDR2 FQGNSA. The CDR3 spans 14 residues. Trimming cost V 4 bases and J 4 bases; bases outside gene matches: 5.

This clonotype has only a few counts. The chain combines TRBV5-1 with TRBJ2-1; D gene uncertain. The V gene's germline CDR1 is SGHRS and CDR2 YFSETQ. Trimming left V 1 base short and J 7 bases short, with 12 bases between. This CDR3 region has 14 residues. Written as DNA, the CDR3 is TGCGCCAGCAGCTTGTCCTCGCTGGGAAATGAGCAGTTCTTC. Its translation is CASSLSSLGNEQFF.

V and J are TRBV4-1 and TRBJ1-4; D gene unclear. Germline V lookup: CDR1 MGHRA, CDR2 YSYEKL. The CDR3 covers 17 residues. V was pared by 0 bases and J by 1 base, with 12 bases between. The CDR3 DNA sequence: TGCGCCAGCAGCCAAGATCATAGTCCAGAAACTAATGAAAAACTGTTTTTT. This sequence encodes CASSQDHSPETNEKLFF.

The CDR3 coding sequence is TGTGCCAGCAGTTTGCGGGGGGGCCCCCTAAAATTGGAGACCCAGTACTTC. This codes for CASSLRGGPLKLETQYF. The V call is TRBV27, the J call TRBJ2-7, with TRBD2 matching over 9 bases. Near its end, the DNA agrees better with TRBJ2-5, so the J call may be wrong. CDR1 and CDR2 (germline): MNHEY, SMNVEV (reference sequence). CDR3 size: 17 residues.

The chain employs TRBV12-3 or TRBV12-4 and TRBJ2-7; the D gene is possibly TRBD1 (8 bases). The V gene lost 3 bases and the J gene lost 3 bases, with 21 bases spanning the gap. The CDR3 is 17 amino acids. DNA of the CDR3: TGTGCCAGCAGTTTTAGGGGAGGGACAGGTTTCGTCTACGAGCAGTACTTC. It yields the protein CASSFRGGTGFVYEQYF.

V is TRBV7-2 and J is TRBJ2-1, with 15 bases identical to TRBD2. The CDR3 length is 16 residues. Germline V lookup: CDR1 SGHTA, CDR2 FQGNSA. V was clipped by 1 base and J by 9 bases; unmatched bases: 4. CDR3 nucleotide sequence: TGTGCCAGCAGCTTAGGGACTAGCGGGGGGGTAGGTGAGCAGTTCTTC. Translated, it gives CASSLGTSGGVGEQFF.

The rearrangement joins TRBV4-1 to TRBJ2-3; 11 bases fit TRBD1. The CDR3 is 14 amino acids. The V segment lost 6 bases and the J segment 4 bases; nucleotides outside the gene matches: 3. In germline, CDR1 is MGHRA, CDR2 YSYEKL. The CDR3 DNA follows: TGCGCCAGCAGTGTGGACAGGGGGCCAGATACGCAGTATTTT. Translated, it gives CASSVDRGPDTQYF.

The chain joins TRBV7-9 to TRBJ2-5; no definite D call. The assigned J gene may be wrong: the sequence end matches TRBJ2-7 better. The CDR3 is 14 amino acids. In germline, CDR1 is SEHNR, CDR2 FQNEAQ (reference sequence). The CDR3, as DNA: TGTGCCAGCAAATCGGCGAAAAGCTCCTACGAGCAGTACTTC. It codes for CASKSAKSSYEQYF.